The 13 T cell receptor beta chains below were found in one sample sequenced in a study of blood T cell repertoires in COVID-19. The protocol was immunoSEQ multiplex PCR, while the TCRdb copy is restricted to in-frame clones and leaves out a portion. The sample has roughly 170,000 clones; around nine tenths are singletons. Sequencing was done on a sample of peripheral blood. The receptors come from a man aged 40-49 years with active or convalescent COVID-19.

The gene calls are TRBV28 and TRBJ1-2, with D unresolved. The CDR3 is made up of 15 amino acids. In germline, CDR1 is MDHEN, CDR2 SYDVKM. Trimming shortened V by 3 bases and J by 0 bases, and 11 bases separated the two germline ends. For the CDR3, the DNA is TGTGCCAGCAGTTTCGCGGCAGTAACTAACTATGGCTACACCTTC. This gives the protein CASSFAAVTNYGYTF.

The chain has TRBV19 and TRBJ2-5; the match to TRBD2 covers 8 bases. Losses at the gene ends were 3 bases for V and 4 bases for J; bases not matched to a gene: 4. Germline lookup yields CDR1 LNHDA and CDR2 SQIVND (reference sequence). This CDR3 has 14 residues. The chain's CDR3 is CASSIHSGGETQYF. CDR3 DNA sequence: TGTGCCAGTAGTATTCACAGCGGGGGAGAGACCCAGTACTTC.

The rearrangement joins TRBV7-8 to TRBJ2-1, with D possibly TRBD2 on 6 matching bases. Trimming removed 4 bases from V and 4 bases from J, with 14 bases in between. The CDR3 length is 15 residues. Looked up from germline, CDR1 is SGHVS and CDR2 is FQNEAQ. CDR3 sequence: CASSSAGRTYNEQFF. In DNA form, the CDR3 reads TGTGCCAGCAGCTCTGCGGGACGCACTTACAATGAGCAGTTCTTC.

This rearrangement joins TRBV7-9 to TRBJ2-1; TRBD1 agrees at 10 bases. Unmatched junction bases numbered 3, after V lost 3 bases and J lost 7 bases. Per the germline V gene, CDR1 is SEHNR and CDR2 is FQNEAQ (reference sequence). This CDR3 contains 14 residues. CDR3: CASSFGQGGNEQFF. CDR3 bases: TGTGCCAGCAGCTTTGGACAGGGGGGAAATGAGCAGTTCTTC.

This clone was counted between two and nine times. The chain recombines TRBV30 with TRBJ1-4; no reliable D call. V was shortened by 3 bases and J by 3 bases, with 11 bases between the two germline ends. CDR1 is GTSNPN and CDR2 is SVGIG in the germline V gene (reference sequence). The CDR3 is made up of 14 amino acids. As DNA, the CDR3 is TGTGCCTGGAGCCACAGTGCGTCTAATGAAAAACTGTTTTTT. Its translation: CAWSHSASNEKLFF.

The chain couples TRBV15 to TRBJ2-7; 10 bases match TRBD1. CDR3 length: 15 amino acids. The germline V gene encodes CDR1 LNHNV and CDR2 YYDKDF (reference sequence). The V and J ends lost 1 base and 6 bases, in that order; junction bases with no gene match: 6. Written as DNA, the CDR3 is TGTGCCACCAGCAGAGTCGGGACAGGGGTTGGCGAGCAGTACTTC. This sequence encodes CATSRVGTGVGEQYF.

CDR3 loop: CASSQEEEGTNTGELFF. The CDR3 DNA follows: TGCGCCAGCAGCCAAGAGGAGGAGGGTACGAACACCGGGGAGCTGTTTTTT. The chain uses TRBV4-1 and TRBJ2-2, with D possibly being TRBD2 (6 bases). The CDR3 extends over 17 amino acids. Trimming shortened V by 0 bases and J by 0 bases, and 11 bases separated the two germline ends. The germline V gene encodes CDR1 MGHRA and CDR2 YSYEKL.

The V call is TRBV7-8, the J call TRBJ1-5; D might be TRBD1 (6 bases). This CDR3 has 19 amino acids. Germline V gives CDR1 SGHVS, CDR2 FQNEAQ. V gave up 1 base and J gave up 1 base, with 20 bases separating them. As DNA, the CDR3 is TGTGCCAGCAGCTTAGGTAGCCGGACAGTTAGGGAAAGCAATCAGCCCCAGCATTTT. This gives the protein CASSLGSRTVRESNQPQHF.

This chain links TRBV28 with TRBJ2-7; 8 bases agree with TRBD2. The CDR3 runs to 15 residues. Germline V gives CDR1 MDHEN, CDR2 SYDVKM. J was trimmed by 2 bases and V by 4 bases; bases with no gene match: 7. The CDR3 here is CASSSPSGQAYEQYF. As DNA, the CDR3 is TGTGCCAGCAGTTCCCCTAGCGGGCAAGCCTACGAGCAGTACTTC.

The rearrangement links TRBV18 to TRBJ2-1; 7 bases align to TRBD1. The CDR3 runs 17 residues. Germline CDR1 KGHSH, CDR2 LQKENI. Losses at the gene ends were 4 bases for V and 7 bases for J; bases not matched to a gene: 16. The CDR3 loop is CASSLGPSTGLDNEQFF. The CDR3 nucleotides are TGTGCCAGCTCACTCGGTCCGTCGACAGGGCTTGATAATGAGCAGTTCTTC. Drawing the rest from reference TRBV18 and TRBJ2-1, the complete variable domain is NAGVMQNPRHLVRRRGQEARLRCSPMKGHSHVYWYRQLPEEGLKFMVYLQKENIIDESGMPKERFSAEFPKEGPSILRIQQVVRGDSAAYFCASSLGPSTGLDNEQFFGPGTRLTVL.

J is TRBJ1-1 and V is TRBV5-1; unclear D gene. Germline loops: CDR1 SGHRS, CDR2 YFSETQ. This CDR3 has 14 amino acids. V lost 3 bases and J 1 base, leaving 10 bases between the germline ends. The CDR3 DNA reads as TGCGCCAGCAGCTCTCTACCGGGGAACACTGAAGCTTTCTTT. It yields the protein CASSSLPGNTEAFF.

The V call is TRBV2, the J call TRBJ1-6, with 9 bases fitting TRBD1. Germline assignment: CDR1 SNHLY and CDR2 FYNNEI. The CDR3 totals 14 residues. V trimming: 8 bases; J trimming: 5 bases; junction bases outside the gene matches: 4. The CDR3 here is CASGRDRDNSPLHF. CDR3 coding DNA: TGTGCCAGCGGTCGGGACAGGGATAATTCACCCCTCCACTTT.

This clone has only one observation. This rearrangement joins TRBV5-1 to TRBJ1-4; TRBD1 matches at 7 bases. After removal of 4 bases from V and 5 bases from J, the junction contained 5 bases not matched to a gene. There are 14 residues in the CDR3. Germline V CDR1 and CDR2: SGHRS, YFSETQ. CDR3 region: CASSEDRINEKLFF. The DNA for the CDR3 is TGCGCCAGCAGCGAGGACAGGATAAATGAAAAACTGTTTTTT.